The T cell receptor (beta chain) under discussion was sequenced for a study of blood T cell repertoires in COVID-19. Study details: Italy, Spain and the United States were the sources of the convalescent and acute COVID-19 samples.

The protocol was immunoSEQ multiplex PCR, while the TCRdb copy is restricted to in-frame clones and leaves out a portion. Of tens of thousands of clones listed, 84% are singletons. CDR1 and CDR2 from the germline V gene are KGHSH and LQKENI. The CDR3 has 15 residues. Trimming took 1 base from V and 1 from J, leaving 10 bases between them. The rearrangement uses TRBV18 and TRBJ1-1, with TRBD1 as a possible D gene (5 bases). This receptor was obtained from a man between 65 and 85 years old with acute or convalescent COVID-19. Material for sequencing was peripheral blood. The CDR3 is CASSPLGPANTEAFF. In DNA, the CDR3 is TGTGCCAGCTCACCACTGGGGCCCGCGAACACTGAAGCTTTCTTT.